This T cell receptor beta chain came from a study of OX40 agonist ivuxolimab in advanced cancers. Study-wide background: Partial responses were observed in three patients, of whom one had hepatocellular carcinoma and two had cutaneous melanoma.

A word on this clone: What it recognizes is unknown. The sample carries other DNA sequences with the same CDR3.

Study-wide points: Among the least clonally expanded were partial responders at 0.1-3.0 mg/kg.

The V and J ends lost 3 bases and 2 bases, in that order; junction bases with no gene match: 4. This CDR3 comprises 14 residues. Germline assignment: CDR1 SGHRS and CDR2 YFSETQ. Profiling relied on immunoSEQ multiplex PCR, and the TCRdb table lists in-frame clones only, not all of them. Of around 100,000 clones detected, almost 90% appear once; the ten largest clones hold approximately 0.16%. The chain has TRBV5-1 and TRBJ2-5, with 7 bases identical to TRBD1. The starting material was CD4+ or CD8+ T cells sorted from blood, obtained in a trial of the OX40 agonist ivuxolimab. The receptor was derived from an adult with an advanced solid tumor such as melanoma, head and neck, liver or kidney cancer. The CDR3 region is CASSSGQTQETQYF. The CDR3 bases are TGCGCCAGCAGCTCGGGACAGACACAAGAGACCCAGTACTTC.